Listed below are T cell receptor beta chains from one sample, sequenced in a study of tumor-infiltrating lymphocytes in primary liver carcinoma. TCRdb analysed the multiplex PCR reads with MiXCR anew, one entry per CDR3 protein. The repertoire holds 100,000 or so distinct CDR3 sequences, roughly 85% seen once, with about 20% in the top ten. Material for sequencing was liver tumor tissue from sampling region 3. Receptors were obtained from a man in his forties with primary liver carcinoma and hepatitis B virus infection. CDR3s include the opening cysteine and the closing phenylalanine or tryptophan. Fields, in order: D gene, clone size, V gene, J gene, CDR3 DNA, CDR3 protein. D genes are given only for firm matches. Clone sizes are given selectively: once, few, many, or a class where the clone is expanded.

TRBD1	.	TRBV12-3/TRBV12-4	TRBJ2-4	TGTGTCAGAAGCCCAGGGGGTAGAGCCCGGGCCAAAAACATTCAGTACTTC	CVRSPGGRARAKNIQYF
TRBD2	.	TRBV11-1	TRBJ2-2	TGTGCCAGCAGCGATCCTAGCGGAGCATACACCGGGGAGCTGTTTTTT	CASSDPSGAYTGELFF
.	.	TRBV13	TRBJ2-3	TGTGCCAGCAGCCCTGAGACATGGGGCACAGATACGCAGTATTTT	CASSPETWGTDTQYF
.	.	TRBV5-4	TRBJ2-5	TGTGCCAGCACTAAGGACCAAGAGATCCAGTACTTC	CASTKDQEIQYF
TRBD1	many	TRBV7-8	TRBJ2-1	TGTGCCAGCAGCCTAGTCGGGACAGGGGTCAATGAGCAGTTCTTC	CASSLVGTGVNEQFF
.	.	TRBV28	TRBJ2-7	TGTGCCTGCAGTCCGCTCGGATATGCTGGCAGTGAGCAGTACTTC	CACSPLGYAGSEQYF
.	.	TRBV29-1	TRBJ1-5	TGCTGTGTTGTCGGACAGATGAACCAGCCCCAGCATTTT	CCVVGQMNQPQHF
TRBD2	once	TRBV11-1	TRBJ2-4	TGTGCCAGCAGCATTACCGGGACTAGAGGGACCAAAAACATTAAATACTTC	CASSITGTRGTKNIKYF
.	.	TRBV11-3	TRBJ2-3	TGTGCCAGCAGCCCGGGACTCCAGGGCGGAACGCAGTATTTT	CASSPGLQGGTQYF
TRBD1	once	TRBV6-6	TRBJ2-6	TGTGCCAGCAGTAAACACTCCGGGACAGTTAACTTTGGGGCCAACCTCCTGACTTTC	CASSKHSGTVNFGANLLTF
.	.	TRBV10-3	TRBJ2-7	TGTGCCATTAGTGGTGGGAGGGACAGGACCTCTGGCGAGCAGTACTTC	CAISGGRDRTSGEQYF
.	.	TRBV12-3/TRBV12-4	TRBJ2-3	TGTGCCAGCAATTTATCGACGCGTAGAGATACACAGTATTTT	CASNLSTRRDTQYF
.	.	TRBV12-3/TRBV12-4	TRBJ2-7	TGTGCCAGTAGTTTAGTCGCGAGTCTCGATCTCTACGAGCAGTACTTC	CASSLVASLDLYEQYF
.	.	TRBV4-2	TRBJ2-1	TGTACCAGCAGCCACGCCGGGGGACAGCGGGACAATGAGCAGTTCTTC	CTSSHAGGQRDNEQFF
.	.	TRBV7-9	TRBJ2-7	TGTGTCAGCAGTTTGCCCGGTAAGGAGCAGTACTTC	CVSSLPGKEQYF
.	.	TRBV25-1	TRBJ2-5	TGTGTCAGTAGTCTAAACTCAGAGACCCAGTACTTC	CVSSLNSETQYF
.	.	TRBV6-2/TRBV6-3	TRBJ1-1	TGTGCCAGCAGTACAGGCAGCATGAACGCTGAAGCTTTCTTT	CASSTGSMNAEAFF
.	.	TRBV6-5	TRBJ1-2	TGTGCCAGCACCCCTGGGTGGGGCGACTATGGCTACACCTTC	CASTPGWGDYGYTF
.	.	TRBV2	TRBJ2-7	TGTGCCAGCAATGTCCGGGGCCGCGAGCAGTACTTC	CASNVRGREQYF
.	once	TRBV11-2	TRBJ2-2	TGTGCCATCAGCACAGACTCGGACTCCGGGGAGCCGTTTTTT	CAISTDSDSGEPFF
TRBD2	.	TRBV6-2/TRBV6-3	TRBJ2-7	TGTACCAGCTGTTATAAGCCTAGCGGCTCCTACGAGCAGTACTTC	CTSCYKPSGSYEQYF
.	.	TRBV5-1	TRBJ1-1	TGCGCCAGCAGCCAGGAGGTTATGAACACTGAAGCTTTCTTT	CASSQEVMNTEAFF
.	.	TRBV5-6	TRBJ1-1	TGTGCCAGCAGCTTTCCGAGGTTAAACACTGAGGCTTTCTTT	CASSFPRLNTEAFF
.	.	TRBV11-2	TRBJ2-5	TGTGCCAGCAACCGCGTCGGGCTAGTCCCAGAGACCCTGTACTTC	CASNRVGLVPETLYF
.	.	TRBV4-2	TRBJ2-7	TGTGCCAGCAGCGAGGCCGGACCAAGCTCCTACGAGCAATACTTC	CASSEAGPSSYEQYF
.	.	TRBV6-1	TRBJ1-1	TGTGCCAACTATGTGGGGGCGCGTGCGATTGGCGTACCTTTCTTT	CANYVGARAIGVPFF
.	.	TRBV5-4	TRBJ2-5	TGTACCAGCAGTTTACCAAGGACTCACCGAAAGGCACAAGAGACCCAGTACTTC	CTSSLPRTHRKAQETQYF
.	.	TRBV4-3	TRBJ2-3	TGCGCCAGCAGCCCGGAGGGCGGAATGGCAGAAACGCAGTATTTT	CASSPEGGMAETQYF
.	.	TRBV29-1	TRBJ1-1	TGCAGCAGTGGACATAGCACTGAAGCTTTCTTT	CSSGHSTEAFF
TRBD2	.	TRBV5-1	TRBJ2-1	TGCGTCAGCAGCGCGGGATTAGCGGGGAACAATGAGCAGTTCTTC	CVSSAGLAGNNEQFF
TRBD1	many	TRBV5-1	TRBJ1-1	TGCGCCAGCAGTTTGGGACAGATGAACACTGAAGCTTTCTTT	CASSLGQMNTEAFF
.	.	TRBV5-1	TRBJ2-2	TGCGCCAGCAGCTCGACGGGTTCGTACACCGGGGAGCTGTTTTTT	CASSSTGSYTGELFF
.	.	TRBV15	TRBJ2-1	TGTGCCACCAGCAGAGGTGGGACACCGAACCATGAGCAGTTCTTC	CATSRGGTPNHEQFF
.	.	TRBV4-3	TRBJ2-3	TGTACCAGCAGCCAATATCACGGCACAGATACGCAGTATTTT	CTSSQYHGTDTQYF
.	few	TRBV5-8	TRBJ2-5	TGTGCGGGTTTAGGGCAGAACCAAGAGACCCAGTATTTC	CAGLGQNQETQYF
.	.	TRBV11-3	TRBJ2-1	TGCGCCTGCAGCTTAGGCGTCTCGAACAAAGAGCAGTTCTTC	CACSLGVSNKEQFF
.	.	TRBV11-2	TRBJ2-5	TGTGCCAGGAGCTTAAGACTAGTGGGTGACTCGAGCGAGACGCAGTACTTC	CARSLRLVGDSSETQYF
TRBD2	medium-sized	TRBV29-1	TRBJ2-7	TGCAGCATATACATAGCGGGAGGGTCTTCCACGGGCTCCTACGAGCAGTACTTC	CSIYIAGGSSTGSYEQYF
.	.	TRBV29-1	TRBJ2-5	TGCAGCGTTTTGACATCTGGGGAGACCCAGTGCTTC	CSVLTSGETQCF
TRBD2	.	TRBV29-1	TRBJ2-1	TGCAGCGTTGGACTAGCGTGGGGGTTCTACAATGATCAGTTCTTC	CSVGLAWGFYNDQFF
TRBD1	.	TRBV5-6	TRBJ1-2	TGTGCCAGCAGCTTGGGACAGGGGATGCGCCCCATCTATGGGTACACCTTC	CASSLGQGMRPIYGYTF
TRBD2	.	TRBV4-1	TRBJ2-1	TGTGCCAGCAGCCAAGTGGATCTCAGACTAGCGGGCTACAATGAGCAGTTCTTC	CASSQVDLRLAGYNEQFF
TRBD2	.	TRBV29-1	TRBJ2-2	TGCAGCGTTGGGACTAGCGCGGCAAACACCCGGGAGCTGTTCTTT	CSVGTSAANTRELFF
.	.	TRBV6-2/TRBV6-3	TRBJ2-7	TGTGCCAGCAGTTACCTCGCACAGGATAGCTCCGAGCAGTACTTC	CASSYLAQDSSEQYF